This TCR beta chain appears in the sequencing data of a study of blood T cells in healthy people across ages. This CDR3 region has 15 residues. Trimming removed 2 bases from V and 7 bases from J, with 18 bases in between. Germline-derived CDR1 and CDR2 are SEHNR and FQNEAQ (reference sequence). Overall study results and limits: The study lacked donor CMV status, which possibly confounded expanded clonotype changes.

Sample-barcoded 5' priming and a J-beta primer mix drove a second PCR of about 6 to 12 cycles. TCRdb fed the 5' RACE reads into MiXCR, producing one record per CDR3 protein. The sample has more than 800,000 distinct CDR3 sequences, 35% to 50% seen once; the top ten hold 15% to 20%. This clonotype has a handful of counts. What it binds is not known. The receptor's source is a woman in her sixties in good health. The chain has TRBV7-9 and TRBJ2-7; no firm D call. Specimen: blood. CDR3 nucleotide sequence: TGTGCCAGCAGCTTACCGGGCCGCATGGGGAAGGAGCAGTACTTC. This sequence encodes CASSLPGRMGKEQYF.